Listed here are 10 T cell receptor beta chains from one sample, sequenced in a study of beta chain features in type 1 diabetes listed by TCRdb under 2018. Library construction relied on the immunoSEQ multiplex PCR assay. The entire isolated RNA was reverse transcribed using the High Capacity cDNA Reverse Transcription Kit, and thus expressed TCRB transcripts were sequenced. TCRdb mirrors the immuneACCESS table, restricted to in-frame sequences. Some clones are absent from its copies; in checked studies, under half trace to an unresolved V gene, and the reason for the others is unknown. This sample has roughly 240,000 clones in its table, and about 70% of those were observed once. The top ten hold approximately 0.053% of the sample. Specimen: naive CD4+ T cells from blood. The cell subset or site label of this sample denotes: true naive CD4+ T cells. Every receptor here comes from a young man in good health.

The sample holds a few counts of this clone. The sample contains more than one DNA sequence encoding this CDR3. This CDR3 reads CASSLAGAQETQYF. In DNA, the CDR3 is TGTGCCAGCAGCTTGGCCGGGGCACAAGAGACCCAGTACTTC. This rearrangement joins TRBV5-4 to TRBJ2-5; D tentatively reads TRBD1 or TRBD2 (5 bases each). Germline CDR1 and CDR2: SGHNT and YYREEE (reference sequence). With 0 bases removed from V and 2 bases from J, the gap between germline ends came to 8 bases. CDR3 length: 14 residues.

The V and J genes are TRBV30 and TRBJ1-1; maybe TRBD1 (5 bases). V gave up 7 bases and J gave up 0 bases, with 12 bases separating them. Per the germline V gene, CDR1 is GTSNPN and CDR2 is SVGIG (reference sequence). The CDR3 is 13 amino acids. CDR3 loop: CAYGQGMNTEAFF. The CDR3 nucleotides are TGTGCCTACGGACAAGGGATGAACACTGAAGCTTTCTTT.

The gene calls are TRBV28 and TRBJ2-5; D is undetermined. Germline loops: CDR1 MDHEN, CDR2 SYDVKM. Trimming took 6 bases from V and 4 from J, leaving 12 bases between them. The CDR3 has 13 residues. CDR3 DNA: TGTGCCAGCAGCCCCCTGGCTCCAGAGACCCAGTACTTC. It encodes CASSPLAPETQYF.

The CDR3 spells CASSLFPVATISYEQYF. Here the CDR3 DNA reads TGTGCCAGCAGCTTATTTCCCGTGGCGACAATCTCCTACGAGCAGTACTTC. V gene TRBV7-2 combines with J gene TRBJ2-7; D is undetermined. This CDR3 is 17 amino acids long. Germline assignment: CDR1 SGHTA and CDR2 FQGNSA. Trimming removed 2 bases at V and 0 bases at J, with 17 bases between.

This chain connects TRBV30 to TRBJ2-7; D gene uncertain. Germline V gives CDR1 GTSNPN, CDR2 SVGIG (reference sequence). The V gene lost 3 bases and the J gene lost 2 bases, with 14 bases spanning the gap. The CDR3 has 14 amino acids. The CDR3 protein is CAWRGGNRAYEQYF. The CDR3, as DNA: TGTGCCTGGAGAGGTGGGAACCGAGCCTACGAGCAGTACTTC. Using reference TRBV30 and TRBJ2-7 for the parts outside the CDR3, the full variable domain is SQTIHQWPATLVQPVGSPLSLECTVEGTSNPNLYWYRQAAGRGLQLLFYSVGIGQISSEVPQNLSASRPQDRQFILSSKKLLLSDSGFYLCAWRGGNRAYEQYFGPGTRLTVT.

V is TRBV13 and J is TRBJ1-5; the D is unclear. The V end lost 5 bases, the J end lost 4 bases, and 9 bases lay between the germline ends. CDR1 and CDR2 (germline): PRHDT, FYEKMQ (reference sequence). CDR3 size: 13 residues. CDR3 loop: CASSLAGNQPQHF. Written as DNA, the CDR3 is TGTGCCAGCAGCCTGGCGGGGAATCAGCCCCAGCATTTT.

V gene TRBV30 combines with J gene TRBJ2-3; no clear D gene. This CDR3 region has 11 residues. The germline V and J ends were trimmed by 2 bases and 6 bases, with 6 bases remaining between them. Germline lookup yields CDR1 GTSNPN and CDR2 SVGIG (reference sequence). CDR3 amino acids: CAWSKSDTQYF. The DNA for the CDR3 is TGTGCCTGGAGTAAATCGGATACGCAGTATTTT.

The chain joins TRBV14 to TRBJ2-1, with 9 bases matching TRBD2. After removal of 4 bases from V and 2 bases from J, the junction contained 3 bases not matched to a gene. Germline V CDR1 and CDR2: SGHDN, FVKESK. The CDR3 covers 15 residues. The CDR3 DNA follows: TGTGCCAGCAGCCCGCGGACTAGCGCCTACAATGAGCAGTTCTTC. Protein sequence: CASSPRTSAYNEQFF.

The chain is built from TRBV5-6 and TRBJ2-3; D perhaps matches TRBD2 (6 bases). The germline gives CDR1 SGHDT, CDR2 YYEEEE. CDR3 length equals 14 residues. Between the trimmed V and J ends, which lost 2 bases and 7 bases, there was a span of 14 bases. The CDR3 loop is CASSFVAAEYTQYF. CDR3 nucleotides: TGTGCCAGCAGCTTTGTAGCGGCGGAATATACGCAGTATTTT.

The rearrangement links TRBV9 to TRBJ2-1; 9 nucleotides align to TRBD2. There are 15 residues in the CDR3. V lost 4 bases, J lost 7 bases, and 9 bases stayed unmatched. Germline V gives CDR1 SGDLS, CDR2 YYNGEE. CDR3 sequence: CASSPRLAVGNEQFF. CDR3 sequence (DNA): TGTGCCAGCAGCCCGCGACTAGCGGTGGGTAATGAGCAGTTCTTC.